This TCR beta chain was profiled in a study of beta chain features in type 1 diabetes. Study context: What patients shared with healthy donors was a similar profile of age, gender and cell yields.

Every bit of the isolated RNA underwent reverse transcription, so sequencing read expressed TCRB transcripts. Produced via immunoSEQ multiplex PCR; TCRdb's table is partial and in-frame only. The table has hundreds of thousands of clones, roughly 16% seen once; the top ten hold approximately 0.087%. With regard to this clone: Its cognate antigen is unknown.

General observations from the study: cDNA-based sequencing might over-represent cells highly expressing TCR. Significant though moderate, a shortening of TCRB CDR3s appeared in all four CD4+ subsets of Type 1 diabetes patients.

The CDR3 length is 16 residues. Germline V CDR1 and CDR2: MDHEN, SYDVKM. The V gene lost 4 bases and the J gene lost 0 bases, with 12 bases spanning the gap. This chain connects TRBV28 to TRBJ1-4; D is perhaps TRBD1 (5 bases). The sequenced sample was naive CD4+ T cells from blood. The receptor comes from a man aged 18 to 35 in good health. CDR3 loop: CASSSYRISTNEKLFF. CDR3 nucleotides: TGTGCCAGCAGTTCCTACAGGATTTCAACTAATGAAAAACTGTTTTTT.